This T cell receptor (beta chain) emerged from a study of blood T cell repertoires in COVID-19. The CDR3 is 15 residues long. The germline gives CDR1 SGHDN, CDR2 FVKESK. Trimming cost V 0 bases and J 6 bases, with 12 bases left between them. In the original processing: Nucleated cell counts were estimated from reference gene primer amplification. Measured with immunoSEQ multiplex PCR; TCRdb has only the in-frame clones, and not every one. The V and J calls and the clone size are those of that table, but D and trimming were determined from the DNA. The sample comprises around 100,000 clones, over 75% of which are singletons, and 5.5% to 7% rests with the top ten.

The chain uses TRBV14 and TRBJ2-1; D gene uncertain. This TCR came from a human donor in a cohort sampled during active COVID-19. The sample consisted of peripheral blood. The CDR3 is CASSQEVAGPNEQFF. In DNA, the CDR3 is TGTGCCAGCAGCCAAGAAGTGGCAGGCCCCAATGAGCAGTTCTTC. The entire variable domain, with the rest obtained from reference TRBV14 and TRBJ2-1, is as follows: EAGVTQFPSHSVIEKGQTVTLRCDPISGHDNLYWYRRVMGKEIKFLLHFVKESKQDESGMPNNRFLAERTGGTYSTLKVQPAELEDSGVYFCASSQEVAGPNEQFFGPGTRLTVL.